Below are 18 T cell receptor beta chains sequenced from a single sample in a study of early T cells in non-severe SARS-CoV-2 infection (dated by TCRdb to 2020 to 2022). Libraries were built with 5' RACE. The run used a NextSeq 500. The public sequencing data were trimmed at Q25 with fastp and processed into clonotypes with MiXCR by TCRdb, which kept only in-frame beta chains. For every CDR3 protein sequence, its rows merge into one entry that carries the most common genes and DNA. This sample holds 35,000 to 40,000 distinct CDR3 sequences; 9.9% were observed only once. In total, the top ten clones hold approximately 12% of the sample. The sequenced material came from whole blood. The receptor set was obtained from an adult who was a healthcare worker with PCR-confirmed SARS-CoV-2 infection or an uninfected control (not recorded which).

For the CDR3, the DNA is TGTGCCAGCAGCTTGCAAGCGGGGGCCTACGAGCAGTACTTC. This sequence encodes CASSLQAGAYEQYF. This chain joins TRBV5-4 and TRBJ2-7; 8 bases fit TRBD2. The CDR3 is 14 amino acids. V shed 1 base, J shed 2 bases, and the junction held 2 bases outside the gene matches. The germline V gene encodes CDR1 SGHNT and CDR2 YYREEE (reference sequence).

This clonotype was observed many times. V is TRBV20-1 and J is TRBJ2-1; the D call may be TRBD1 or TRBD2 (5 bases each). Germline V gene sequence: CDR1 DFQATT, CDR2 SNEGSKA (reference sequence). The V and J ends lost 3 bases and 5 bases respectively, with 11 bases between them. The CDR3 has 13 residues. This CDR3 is CSASLGDHNEQFF. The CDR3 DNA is TGCAGTGCTAGTTTAGGGGACCACAATGAGCAGTTCTTC.

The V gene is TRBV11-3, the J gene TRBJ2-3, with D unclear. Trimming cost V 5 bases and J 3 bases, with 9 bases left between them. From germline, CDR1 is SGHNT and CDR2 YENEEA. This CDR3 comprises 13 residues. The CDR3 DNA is TGTGCCAGCAGCCCCTCACAAACAGATACGCAGTATTTT. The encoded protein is CASSPSQTDTQYF.

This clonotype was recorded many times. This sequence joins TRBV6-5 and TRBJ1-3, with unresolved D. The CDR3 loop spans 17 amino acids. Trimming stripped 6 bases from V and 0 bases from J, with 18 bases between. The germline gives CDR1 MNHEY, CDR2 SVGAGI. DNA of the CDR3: TGTGCCAGCAGCCCCTCGCTAGGACGGAGCTCTGGAAACACCATATATTTT. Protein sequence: CASSPSLGRSSGNTIYF.

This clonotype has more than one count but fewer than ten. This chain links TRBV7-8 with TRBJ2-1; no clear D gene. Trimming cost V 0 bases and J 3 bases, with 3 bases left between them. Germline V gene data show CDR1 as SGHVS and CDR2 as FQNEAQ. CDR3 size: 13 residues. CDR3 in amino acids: CASSLAHYNEQFF. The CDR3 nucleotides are TGTGCCAGCAGCTTAGCTCACTACAATGAGCAGTTCTTC.

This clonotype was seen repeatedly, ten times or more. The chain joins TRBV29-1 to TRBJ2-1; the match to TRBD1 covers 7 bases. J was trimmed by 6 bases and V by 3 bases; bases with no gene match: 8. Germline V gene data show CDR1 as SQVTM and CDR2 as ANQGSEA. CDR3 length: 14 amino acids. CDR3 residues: CSVESDRVFNEQFF. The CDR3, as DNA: TGCAGCGTTGAGAGCGACAGGGTATTCAATGAGCAGTTCTTC.

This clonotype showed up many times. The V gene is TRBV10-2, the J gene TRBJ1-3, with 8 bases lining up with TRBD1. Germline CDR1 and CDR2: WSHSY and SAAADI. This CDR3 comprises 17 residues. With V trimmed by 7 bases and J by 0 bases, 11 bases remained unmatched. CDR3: CASNNRGDDSSGNTIYF. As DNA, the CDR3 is TGCGCCAGCAATAACAGGGGGGATGATAGCTCTGGAAACACCATATATTTT.

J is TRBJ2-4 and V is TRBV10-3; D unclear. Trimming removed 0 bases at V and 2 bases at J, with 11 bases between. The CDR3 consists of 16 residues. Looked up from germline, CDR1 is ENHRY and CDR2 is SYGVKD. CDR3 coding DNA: TGTGCCATCAGTGAGTCTGCGACGGGTACCAAAAACATTCAGTACTTC. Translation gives CAISESATGTKNIQYF.

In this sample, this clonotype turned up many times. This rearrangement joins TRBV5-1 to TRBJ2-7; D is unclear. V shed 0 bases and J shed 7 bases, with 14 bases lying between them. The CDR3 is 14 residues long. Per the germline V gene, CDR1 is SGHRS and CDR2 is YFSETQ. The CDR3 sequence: CASSLEGRLDEQYF. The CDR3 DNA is TGCGCCAGCAGCTTGGAGGGCAGGCTAGATGAGCAGTACTTC.

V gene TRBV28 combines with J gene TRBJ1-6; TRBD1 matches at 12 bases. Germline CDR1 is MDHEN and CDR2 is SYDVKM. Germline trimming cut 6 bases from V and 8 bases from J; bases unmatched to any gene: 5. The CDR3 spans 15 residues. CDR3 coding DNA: TGTGCCAGCAGGTCGGGACAGGGGGCTCATTCACCCCTCCACTTT. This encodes CASRSGQGAHSPLHF.

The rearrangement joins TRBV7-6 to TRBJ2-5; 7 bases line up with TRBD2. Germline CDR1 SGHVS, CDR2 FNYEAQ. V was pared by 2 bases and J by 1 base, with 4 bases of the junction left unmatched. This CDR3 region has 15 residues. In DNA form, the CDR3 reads TGTGCCAGCAGCTTAACCGCTAGCGGCCAAGAGACCCAGTACTTC. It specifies CASSLTASGQETQYF.

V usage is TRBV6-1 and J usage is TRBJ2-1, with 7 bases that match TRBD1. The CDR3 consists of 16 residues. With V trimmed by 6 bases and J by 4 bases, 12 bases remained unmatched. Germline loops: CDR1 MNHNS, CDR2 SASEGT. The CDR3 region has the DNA TGTGCCAGCAGAGACTCACAGGGGACCCCGTACAATGAGCAGTTCTTC. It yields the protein CASRDSQGTPYNEQFF.

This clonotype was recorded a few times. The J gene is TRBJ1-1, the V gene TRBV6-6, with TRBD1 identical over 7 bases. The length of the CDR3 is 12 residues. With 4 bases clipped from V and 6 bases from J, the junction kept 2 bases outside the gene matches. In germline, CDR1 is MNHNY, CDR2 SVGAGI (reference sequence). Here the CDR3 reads CASSFQGAEAFF. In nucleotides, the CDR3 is TGTGCCAGCAGTTTCCAGGGGGCTGAAGCTTTCTTT.

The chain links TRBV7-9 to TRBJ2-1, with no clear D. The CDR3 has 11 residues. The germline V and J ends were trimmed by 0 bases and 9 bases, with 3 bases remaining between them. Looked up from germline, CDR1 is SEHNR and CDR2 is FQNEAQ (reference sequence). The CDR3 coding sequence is TGTGCCAGCAGCTTAGCTGTTGAGCAGTTCTTC. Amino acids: CASSLAVEQFF.

Here the CDR3 DNA reads TGTGCCAGCAGTGGGGATTTCGGTAGTGCGGATACGCAGTATTTT. Translation gives CASSGDFGSADTQYF. The chain is built from TRBV6-1 and TRBJ2-3; no clear D gene. Germline-derived CDR1 and CDR2 are MNHNS and SASEGT. Trimming cost V 4 bases and J 6 bases, with 17 bases left between them. The CDR3 is 15 residues long.

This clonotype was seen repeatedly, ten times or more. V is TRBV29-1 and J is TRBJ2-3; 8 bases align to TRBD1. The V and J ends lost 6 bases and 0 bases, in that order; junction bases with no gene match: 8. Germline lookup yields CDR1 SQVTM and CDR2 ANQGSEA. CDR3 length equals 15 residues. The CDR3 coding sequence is TGCAGCGTCGAGGGGGGACAGGAGAGCACAGATACGCAGTATTTT. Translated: CSVEGGQESTDTQYF.

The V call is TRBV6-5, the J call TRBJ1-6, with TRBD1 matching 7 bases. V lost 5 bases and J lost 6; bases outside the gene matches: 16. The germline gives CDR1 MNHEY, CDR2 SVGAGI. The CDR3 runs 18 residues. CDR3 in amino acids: CASSTRKNDRALNSPLHF. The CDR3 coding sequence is TGTGCCAGCAGTACGCGAAAGAATGACAGGGCCCTTAATTCACCCCTCCACTTT.

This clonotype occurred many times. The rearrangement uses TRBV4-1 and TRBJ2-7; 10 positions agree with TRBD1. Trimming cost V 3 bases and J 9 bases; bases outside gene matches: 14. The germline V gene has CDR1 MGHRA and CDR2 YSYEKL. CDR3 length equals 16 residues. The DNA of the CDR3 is TGCGCCAGCAGCCAGATCTCAGACAGGGGGCGTAAAGGGCAGTACTTC. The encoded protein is CASSQISDRGRKGQYF.